This TCR beta chain stems from a study of T cell repertoires in cytomegalovirus infection. Study information: HLA-C-restricted CMV epitopes, recently identified, and well-studied HLA-B-restricted ones were used by the study. Study-level results: Predominance within the ex vivo response was attributable to HLA-C-restricted CMV-specific TCR beta clonotypes. Summed frequency of public TCR beta families distinguished CMV carriers with the relevant HLA.

Concerning this clonotype: The antigen remains undetermined. A read error may account for a junction end that differs from germline.

MiXCR, applied by TCRdb to the reads, yields one record per CDR3 protein. The table lists about 830,000 distinct CDR3 sequences, 32% of them singletons, with roughly 12% in the top ten. Germline CDR1 and CDR2: SGHNT and YYREEE (reference sequence). The CDR3 contains 16 residues. This specimen consisted of cultured CD8+ T cells from PBMCs, obtained from culture after CMV antigen stimulation. The sequence came from a human donor in good health (CMV status not recorded). Some clones in this sample may be carry-over from other donors' samples. V and J are TRBV5-4 and TRBJ2-1; 8 positions agree with TRBD1. Written as DNA, the CDR3 is TGTGTCAGCAGCCCAGGGGGCGGGATGTCCTACAATGAGCAGTTCTTC. This encodes CVSSPGGGMSYNEQFF.